The 13 T cell receptor beta chains presented below share a single source sample, sequenced in a study of human T cells and chemical hapten exposure. Time point indicated: pre-sensitization, week 0. Treatment described: therapeutic diphenylcyclopropenone sensitization with weekly scalp DPC. Each CDR3 protein gets one entry after TCRdb re-called the RACE reads with MiXCR. The top ten hold about 5.9% of the sample, which has tens of thousands of distinct CDR3 sequences, 10% to 13% seen once. The sequencing here drew on whole blood, taken in connection with sensitization to the hapten diphenylcyclopropenone (DPC). These receptors were collected from a man aged 30 to 39 with alopecia areata. Some clones in this sample may be carry-over from other donors' samples.

This clonotype turned up a few times. The V and J genes are TRBV9 and TRBJ2-5; D gene ambiguous. CDR1 SGDLS and CDR2 YYNGEE come from the germline V gene. The CDR3 consists of 15 residues. The V and J ends lost 3 bases and 1 base respectively, with 13 bases between them. CDR3 sequence (DNA): TGTGCCAGCAGCGCCCAGAGGTTTGGCCAAGAGACCCAGTACTTC. This gives the protein CASSAQRFGQETQYF.

Ten or more counts support this clonotype. The chain links TRBV3-1 to TRBJ2-1; 9 nucleotides agree with TRBD2. The CDR3 has 18 amino acids. Trimming removed 1 base from V and 2 bases from J; junction bases left unmatched: 9. The germline gives CDR1 LGHDT, CDR2 YNNKEL (reference sequence). This CDR3 is CASSQAPGLARTYNEQFF. CDR3 sequence (DNA): TGTGCCAGCAGCCAAGCGCCCGGACTAGCGCGCACCTACAATGAGCAGTTCTTC.

This clonotype was counted many times. The gene calls are TRBV12-3 or TRBV12-4 and TRBJ1-1, with a tentative D call TRBD1 (6 bases). V lost 3 bases to trimming and J lost 11 bases, with 13 bases between them. The CDR3 totals 12 residues. In nucleotides, the CDR3 is TGTGCCAGCAGTTTTGGGGGGGCTGTGGCTTTCTTT. This gives the protein CASSFGGAVAFF.

The chain employs TRBV5-6 and TRBJ2-3; maybe TRBD1 (5 bases). Between the trimmed V and J ends, which lost 2 bases and 2 bases, there was a span of 9 bases. Germline CDR1 SGHDT, CDR2 YYEEEE. There are 14 residues in the CDR3. The CDR3 is CASSFQGLTDTQYF. In nucleotides, the CDR3 is TGTGCCAGCAGCTTCCAGGGCCTCACAGATACGCAGTATTTT.

At least ten counts were recorded for this clonotype. CDR3 nucleotides: TGCGCCAGCAGCTTGGTCCTGGAGACCCAGTACTTC. Translation gives CASSLVLETQYF. The chain couples TRBV5-1 to TRBJ2-5; no reliable D call. This CDR3 spans 12 amino acids. In germline, CDR1 is SGHRS, CDR2 YFSETQ. V lost 0 bases to trimming and J lost 5 bases, with 5 bases between them.

This clonotype was counted ten times or more. The chain carries TRBV3-1 and TRBJ1-6, with unresolved D. V shed 6 bases and J shed 0 bases, with 3 bases lying between them. CDR1 is LGHDT and CDR2 is YNNKEL in the germline V gene (reference sequence). This CDR3 contains 13 residues. DNA for the CDR3: TGTGCCAGCAGACCCTCCTATAATTCACCCCTCCACTTT. Protein product: CASRPSYNSPLHF.

This clonotype has ten or more counts. CDR3 amino acids: CASGLSLAGGDEQFF. In DNA form, the CDR3 reads TGTGCTAGTGGTTTGAGTCTAGCGGGAGGCGATGAGCAGTTCTTC. The V gene is TRBV12-5, the J gene TRBJ2-1; 11 bases line up with TRBD2. Looked up from germline, CDR1 is LGHNT and CDR2 is FRNRAP. With 2 bases clipped from V and 8 bases from J, the junction kept 5 bases outside the gene matches. There are 15 residues in the CDR3. Full variable domain (missing parts from reference TRBV12-5 and TRBJ2-1): DARVTQTPRHKVTEMGQEVTMRCQPILGHNTVFWYRQTMMQGLELLAYFRNRAPLDDSGMPKDRFSAEMPDATLATLKIQPSEPRDSAVYFCASGLSLAGGDEQFFGPGTRLTVL.

This clonotype was counted at least ten times. The CDR3: CASSPFSGNEQYV. For the CDR3, the DNA is TGTGCCAGCTCACCTTTTAGCGGGAACGAGCAGTACGTC. The chain combines TRBV18 with TRBJ2-7, with 8 nucleotides matching TRBD2. CDR3 size: 13 residues. The V gene's germline CDR1 is KGHSH and CDR2 LQKENI. V gave up 3 bases and J gave up 5 bases; unmatched junction bases: 3.

This clonotype was seen ten or more times. This chain joins TRBV7-8 and TRBJ2-2, with a weak D call TRBD2 (6 bases). The CDR3 consists of 14 residues. CDR1 is SGHVS and CDR2 is FQNEAQ in the germline V gene. The V and J ends lost 5 bases and 4 bases respectively, with 11 bases between them. For the CDR3, the DNA is TGTGCCAGCAGCCCCGGGACTCTCACCGGGGAGCTGTTTTTT. Amino acid sequence: CASSPGTLTGELFF.

This clonotype was seen only once. The chain links TRBV2 to TRBJ2-7; perhaps TRBD2 as D (6 bases). The CDR3 runs 15 residues. Germline CDR1 reads SNHLY; CDR2 reads FYNNEI. Trimming shortened V by 3 bases and J by 0 bases, and 12 bases separated the two germline ends. CDR3 amino acids: CASSERGPPSYEQYF. CDR3 nucleotides: TGTGCCAGCAGTGAGCGGGGCCCACCCTCCTACGAGCAGTACTTC.

CDR3 DNA: TGCAGCGTTCGACCTGGGAATAATGAAAAACTGTTTTTT. Its translation is CSVRPGNNEKLFF. This chain links TRBV29-1 with TRBJ1-4; D gene unclear. V was pared by 5 bases and J by 4 bases, with 11 bases between. The V gene's germline CDR1 is SQVTM and CDR2 ANQGSEA. This CDR3 is 13 amino acids long.

This clonotype was observed many times. The rearrangement joins TRBV14 to TRBJ1-1; 8 bases line up with TRBD1. There are 15 residues in the CDR3. V gave up 4 bases and J gave up 2 bases; unmatched junction bases: 6. Germline CDR1 is SGHDN and CDR2 is FVKESK. In nucleotides, the CDR3 is TGTGCCAGCAGCCTCGAGCCAGGGGGCAACACTGAAGCTTTCTTT. The encoded protein is CASSLEPGGNTEAFF. The complete variable domain, with remaining parts taken from reference TRBV14 and TRBJ1-1, reads EAGVTQFPSHSVIEKGQTVTLRCDPISGHDNLYWYRRVMGKEIKFLLHFVKESKQDESGMPNNRFLAERTGGTYSTLKVQPAELEDSGVYFCASSLEPGGNTEAFFGQGTRLTVV.

The chain carries TRBV5-4 and TRBJ2-7; weak D call: TRBD1 (6 bases). The CDR3 is made up of 15 amino acids. CDR1 and CDR2 from the germline V gene are SGHNT and YYREEE (reference sequence). The V end was cut by 0 bases, the J end by 0 bases, with 10 bases between. The CDR3 nucleotides are TGTGCCAGCAGCTTGGGGGGGCGCGGCTCCTACGAGCAGTACGTC. Translating gives CASSLGGRGSYEQYV.